These T cell receptor beta chains were read from a single sample in a study of T cell responses to AZD1222 COVID-19 vaccine. The protocol was immunoSEQ multiplex PCR, while the TCRdb copy is restricted to in-frame clones and leaves out a portion. The table records just under 90,000 clones, about 91% of them present only once. Sequenced here: peripheral blood, sampled 28 days after the second AZD1222 dose. The receptor set was obtained from an adult who received the AZD1222 COVID-19 vaccine. The CDR3 runs from the conserved cysteine through the conserved F or W. The D gene is left open where the match is weak. The size of a clone is reported for some rows only, either as once, few or many, or as a class for expanded clones.

- | TRBJ1-1 | - | TRBV29-1 | CSVEVWTGVEAFF | TGCAGCGTTGAGGTCTGGACCGGGGTGGAAGCTTTCTTT
TRBD1 | TRBJ1-2 | - | TRBV30 | CAAQGAHGYTF | TGTGCCGCACAGGGGGCGCACGGCTACACCTTC
- | TRBJ1-2 | - | TRBV6-5 | CASSQMGGTGYTF | TGTGCCAGCAGCCAAATGGGAGGGACGGGCTACACCTTC
- | TRBJ2-1 | - | TRBV12-5 | CASGSYREGEQFF | TGTGCTAGTGGATCGTACAGGGAGGGTGAGCAGTTCTTC
TRBD1 | TRBJ1-2 | - | TRBV28 | CASSLFHRGQGGYTF | TGTGCCAGCAGTTTATTCCACAGGGGGCAGGGTGGCTACACCTTC
- | TRBJ2-5 | - | TRBV27 | CASGFSSGSETQYF | TGTGCCAGCGGATTCTCGTCTGGGTCAGAGACCCAGTACTTC
- | TRBJ1-1 | - | TRBV5-4 | CASSLLEGTEAFF | TGTGCCAGCAGCTTATTGGAGGGCACTGAAGCTTTCTTT
- | TRBJ2-7 | - | TRBV18 | CASSPKTEFTYEQYF | TGTGCCAGCTCACCGAAGACAGAGTTTACCTACGAGCAGTACTTC
TRBD1 | TRBJ1-1 | - | TRBV13 | CASSLGPLGTGYTEAFF | TGTGCCAGCAGCTTAGGCCCATTGGGGACAGGGTACACTGAAGCTTTCTTT
- | TRBJ2-5 | - | TRBV30 | CAWVRGARETQYF | TGTGCCTGGGTTCGGGGGGCAAGGGAGACCCAGTACTTC
TRBD1 | TRBJ1-5 | - | TRBV27 | CASSPTHRDRSNQPQHF | TGTGCCAGCAGTCCCACACACCGGGACAGGAGCAATCAGCCCCAGCATTTT
- | TRBJ1-1 | once | TRBV6-5 | CASSSPAQAFF | TGTGCCAGCAGTTCCCCGGCACAAGCTTTCTTT
- | TRBJ1-1 | - | TRBV7-9 | CASIQSNSGGNTEAFF | TGTGCCAGCATCCAAAGTAATTCCGGGGGCAACACTGAAGCTTTCTTT
TRBD1 | TRBJ1-3 | - | TRBV28 | CASSPLGQVYGNTIYF | TGTGCCAGCTCCCCTCTGGGACAGGTTTATGGAAACACCATATATTTT
TRBD1 | TRBJ2-7 | - | TRBV30 | CAWTGTGRYEQYF | TGTGCCTGGACCGGGACAGGGCGGTACGAGCAGTACTTC
- | TRBJ1-2 | - | TRBV2 | CASSGGTTGGGYTF | TGTGCCAGCAGTGGAGGGACAACCGGGGGAGGCTACACCTTC
- | TRBJ2-3 | - | TRBV6-4 | CASSDGGATDTQYF | TGTGCCAGCAGTGACGGGGGGGCCACAGATACGCAGTATTTT
- | TRBJ1-1 | - | TRBV19 | CASSPRDFWAFF | TGTGCCAGTAGTCCCCGGGATTTTTGGGCTTTCTTT
TRBD2 | TRBJ2-3 | - | TRBV24-1 | CATSDVTSGADTQYF | TGTGCCACCAGTGATGTGACTAGCGGGGCAGATACGCAGTATTTT
- | TRBJ2-7 | - | TRBV5-1 | CASSLSQGGSYEQYF | TGCGCCAGCAGCTTGAGCCAGGGAGGCTCCTACGAGCAGTACTTC
- | TRBJ1-1 | - | TRBV18 | CASSQLKGGVSEYAFF | TGTGCCAGCTCACAACTGAAAGGGGGGGTCTCAGAGTACGCTTTCTTT
- | TRBJ1-1 | - | TRBV6-2/TRBV6-3 | CASSYPDGTNTEAFF | TGTGCCAGCAGTTACCCGGATGGCACGAACACTGAAGCTTTCTTT
- | TRBJ1-2 | - | TRBV19 | CASTSAGTSNFYGYTF | TGTGCCAGTACCTCTGCTGGGACATCGAACTTCTATGGCTACACCTTC
- | TRBJ1-4 | - | TRBV19 | CASSIPGDRGEKLFF | TGTGCCAGTAGTATTCCAGGGGATAGGGGCGAAAAACTGTTTTTT
- | TRBJ1-1 | - | TRBV30 | CAWSRLGTEAFF | TGTGCCTGGAGTCGGTTAGGAACTGAAGCTTTCTTT
- | TRBJ1-6 | once | TRBV5-1 | CASSLGSSYNSPLHF | TGCGCCAGCAGCTTGGGGAGCTCCTATAATTCACCCCTCCACTTT
TRBD1 | TRBJ1-5 | - | TRBV6-5 | CASSNDRGSNQPQHF | TGTGCCAGCAGCAACGACAGGGGTAGCAATCAGCCCCAGCATTTT
- | TRBJ1-6 | - | TRBV25-1 | CASSEGSTPLHF | TGTGCCAGCAGTGAGGGGTCTACACCCCTCCACTTT
- | TRBJ1-4 | - | TRBV3-1/TRBV3-2 | CASRGQGNEKLFF | TGTGCCAGCAGAGGGCAGGGAAATGAAAAACTGTTTTTT
- | TRBJ1-1 | once | TRBV19 | CASSIPMPPTEAFF | TGTGCCAGTAGTATCCCAATGCCACCTACTGAAGCTTTCTTT
TRBD1 | TRBJ1-6 | - | TRBV11-2 | CASSQRTGLNISPLHF | TGTGCCAGCAGCCAACGGACAGGCCTAAATATTTCACCCCTCCACTTT
TRBD2 | TRBJ2-2 | - | TRBV4-1 | CASSQEGLHTGELFF | TGCGCCAGCAGCCAAGAGGGACTACACACCGGGGAGCTGTTTTTT
- | TRBJ1-1 | - | TRBV5-1 | CASSDSAGTNTEAFF | TGCGCCAGCAGCGACTCCGCCGGAACTAACACTGAAGCTTTCTTT
- | TRBJ2-7 | - | TRBV14 | CASSQVGLGVTYEQYF | TGTGCCAGCAGCCAAGTAGGGTTAGGGGTTACCTACGAGCAGTACTTC
TRBD1 | TRBJ2-5 | - | TRBV7-8 | CASSWGTATQETQYF | TGTGCCAGCAGCTGGGGGACAGCGACCCAAGAGACCCAGTACTTC
TRBD1 | TRBJ2-7 | once | TRBV27 | CASSSPRDRVVHEQYF | TGTGCCAGCAGTTCCCCCCGGGACAGGGTAGTCCACGAGCAGTACTTC
- | TRBJ1-1 | - | TRBV6-1 | CASSELGAWVTEAFF | TGTGCCAGCAGTGAACTGGGGGCCTGGGTCACTGAAGCTTTCTTT
- | TRBJ2-2 | - | TRBV10-2 | CASAGWGSGELFF | TGCGCCAGCGCGGGGTGGGGTTCCGGGGAGCTGTTTTTT
TRBD2 | TRBJ2-3 | - | TRBV3-1/TRBV3-2 | CASSQDYLAGTTDTQYF | TGTGCCAGCAGCCAAGATTATCTAGCGGGGACCACAGATACGCAGTATTTT
TRBD2 | TRBJ2-1 | - | TRBV7-2 | CASSSPETSGVDNEQFF | TGTGCCAGCAGCTCACCTGAGACTAGCGGGGTCGACAATGAGCAGTTCTTC
TRBD1 | TRBJ1-1 | - | TRBV9 | CASSFNPTGEAFF | TGTGCCAGCAGCTTTAACCCGACAGGGGAAGCTTTCTTT
TRBD1 | TRBJ1-2 | - | TRBV6-5 | CASSYSQGATYGYTF | TGTGCCAGCAGTTACTCACAGGGGGCGACCTATGGCTACACCTTC
- | TRBJ1-1 | - | TRBV6-1 | CASSEVYRTEAFF | TGTGCCAGCAGTGAGGTTTACCGGACTGAAGCTTTCTTT
- | TRBJ2-3 | - | TRBV7-2 | CASSLLSSRKGPVPDTQYF | TGTGCCAGCAGCTTATTGTCGTCCCGCAAGGGGCCGGTCCCAGATACGCAGTATTTT
- | TRBJ1-3 | - | TRBV18 | CASSPDLVGPGNTIYF | TGTGCCAGCTCCCCAGATTTGGTAGGCCCTGGAAACACCATATATTTT
- | TRBJ1-2 | - | TRBV30 | CAASWGRYGYTF | TGTGCCGCGTCTTGGGGCCGGTATGGCTACACCTTC
- | TRBJ1-6 | - | TRBV12-2 | CASRCPGQTLGSPLHF | TGTGCAAGTCGCTGCCCGGGACAGACATTGGGTTCACCCCTCCACTTT
TRBD2 | TRBJ2-3 | - | TRBV7-3 | CASSLTGTSGTSTDTQYF | TGTGCCAGCAGCTTAACCGGGACTAGCGGGACTAGCACAGATACGCAGTATTTT
- | TRBJ1-1 | - | TRBV19 | CASSIVWRGMNTEAFF | TGTGCCAGTAGTATAGTTTGGAGGGGGATGAACACTGAAGCTTTCTTT
TRBD2 | TRBJ2-1 | - | TRBV11-3 | CASSSRLAGVNEQFF | TGTGCCAGCAGCTCCCGACTAGCGGGGGTTAACGAGCAGTTCTTC
- | TRBJ2-5 | few | TRBV5-1 | CASSPGTVETQYF | TGCGCCAGCAGCCCCGGGACCGTAGAGACCCAGTACTTC
- | TRBJ1-6 | - | TRBV2 | CASSDQRGSPLHF | TGTGCCAGCAGTGACCAGAGGGGTTCACCCCTCCACTTT
TRBD1 | TRBJ2-1 | many | TRBV5-1 | CASSHSSFGTVSYNEQFF | TGCGCCAGCAGCCATTCAAGCTTCGGGACAGTGAGCTACAATGAGCAGTTCTTC
TRBD1 | TRBJ1-1 | - | TRBV7-9 | CASSLEGGAGNTEAFF | TGTGCCAGCAGCTTAGAAGGGGGCGCTGGGAACACTGAAGCTTTCTTT
- | TRBJ1-1 | - | TRBV3-1/TRBV3-2 | CASSQVGGGTEAFF | TGTGCCAGCAGCCAAGTTGGGGGAGGGACTGAAGCTTTCTTT
- | TRBJ1-1 | - | TRBV14 | CASSQLGTEAFF | TGTGCCAGCAGCCAACTAGGGACTGAAGCTTTCTTT